These 18 T cell receptor beta chains came from one sample sequenced in a study of blood T cell repertoires in COVID-19. Assay used: immunoSEQ multiplex PCR; TCRdb lists only in-frame clones, some missing. Of under 300,000 clones listed, roughly 90% were seen once; the top ten hold roughly 0.96%. The sequenced sample was peripheral blood. Source of these receptors: a middle-aged woman who had recovered from COVID-19.

The chain couples TRBV29-1 to TRBJ2-5; 9 bases fit TRBD1. The CDR3 spans 14 residues. V lost 6 bases, J lost 0 bases, and 5 bases stayed unmatched. CDR1 is SQVTM, CDR2 ANQGSEA, per germline. The CDR3 spells CSVGTGPYQETQYF. The CDR3, as DNA: TGCAGCGTCGGGACAGGGCCGTACCAAGAGACCCAGTACTTC.

V and J are TRBV23-1 and TRBJ1-1; TRBD1 matches 11 bases. TRBV23-1 counts as an open reading frame of uncertain function. The V and J ends lost 5 bases and 3 bases, in that order; junction bases with no gene match: 5. This CDR3 region has 15 residues. For the CDR3, the DNA is TGCGCCAGCAGTTGCCGGGACAGGGGGGACACTGAAGCTTTCTTT. It specifies CASSCRDRGDTEAFF.

The chain links TRBV9 to TRBJ2-7, with 8 bases matching TRBD2. Germline loops: CDR1 SGDLS, CDR2 YYNGEE. The CDR3 length is 15 residues. V was clipped by 0 bases and J by 5 bases; unmatched bases: 7. CDR3 sequence reads: CASSVDVVTSDEQYF. CDR3 coding DNA: TGTGCCAGCAGCGTAGACGTTGTGACTAGCGACGAGCAGTACTTC.

The chain has TRBV6-5 and TRBJ1-1; weak D call: TRBD1 (5 bases). CDR3 length equals 14 residues. V was trimmed by 8 bases and J by 4 bases, leaving 17 bases between them. The germline V gene encodes CDR1 MNHEY and CDR2 SVGAGI. The CDR3 bases are TGTGCCAGCGGGGGGGGGATTTATAGCACTGAAGCTTTCTTT. Translated: CASGGGIYSTEAFF.

This clone was recorded once. Here the CDR3 reads CASSEASGRSSYEQYF. In nucleotides, the CDR3 is TGTGCCAGCAGTGAAGCGTCAGGGAGGAGCTCCTACGAGCAGTACTTC. The chain uses TRBV2 and TRBJ2-7, with a possible D match to TRBD2 (6 bases). The CDR3 has 16 residues. CDR1 is SNHLY, CDR2 FYNNEI, per germline. V lost 0 bases and J lost 0, with 12 bases in between.

The chain carries TRBV3-1 (or the pseudogene TRBV3-2) and TRBJ2-3; weak D call: TRBD2 (6 bases). Trimming removed 5 bases at V and 2 bases at J, with 23 bases between. Germline V gene sequence: CDR1 LGHDT, CDR2 YNNKEL (reference sequence). This CDR3 is built from 18 residues. The CDR3 reads CASSARLGLAPDTDTQYF. The CDR3 DNA follows: TGTGCCAGCAGCGCGCGACTAGGCCTTGCTCCTGACACAGATACGCAGTATTTT.

Only one count was recorded for this clone. The chain links TRBV2 to TRBJ1-5; D gene ambiguous. CDR3 length equals 13 residues. V was trimmed by 7 bases and J by 0 bases, leaving 7 bases between them. CDR1 SNHLY and CDR2 FYNNEI come from the germline V gene. CDR3 sequence: CASIADSNQPQHF. CDR3 nucleotide sequence: TGTGCCAGCATAGCAGATAGCAATCAGCCCCAGCATTTT.

The chain joins TRBV7-9 to TRBJ1-2; D gene ambiguous. Trimming removed 5 bases at V and 3 bases at J, with 10 bases between. This CDR3 region has 13 residues. The V gene's germline CDR1 is SEHNR and CDR2 FQNEAQ (reference sequence). In DNA, the CDR3 is TGTGCCAGCAGCCAAAAACAGCACTATGGCTACACCTTC. Encoded protein: CASSQKQHYGYTF.

This clone came up once. V usage is TRBV28 and J usage is TRBJ2-3; D not resolved. The length of the CDR3 is 15 residues. CDR1 and CDR2 (germline): MDHEN, SYDVKM. The V end was cut by 7 bases, the J end by 1 base, with 15 bases between. Written as DNA, the CDR3 is TGTGCCAGCACCCACGGCGGTGAGGGCACAGATACGCAGTATTTT. Translation: CASTHGGEGTDTQYF.

This clone was seen only once. The chain is built from TRBV2 and TRBJ2-5, with 13 bases matching TRBD2. The CDR3 runs to 15 residues. CDR1 SNHLY and CDR2 FYNNEI come from the germline V gene. Trimming cost V 3 bases and J 6 bases; bases outside gene matches: 4. The CDR3 here is CASSDLGLAGQTQYF. The CDR3 DNA reads TGTGCCAGCAGTGACCTGGGACTAGCGGGACAGACCCAGTACTTC.

The chain uses TRBV30 and TRBJ1-2; a weak D match, TRBD1 (6 bases). CDR1 and CDR2 from the germline V gene are GTSNPN and SVGIG (reference sequence). V gave up 0 bases and J gave up 4 bases, with 9 bases separating them. The length of the CDR3 is 13 residues. The CDR3 here is CAWSVGGTYGYTF. The CDR3 DNA reads as TGTGCCTGGAGTGTAGGGGGTACCTATGGCTACACCTTC.

V and J are TRBV2 and TRBJ2-7; 7 bases are shared with TRBD2. The CDR3 has 15 residues. With 6 bases clipped from V and 1 base from J, the junction kept 9 bases outside the gene matches. CDR1 and CDR2 (germline): SNHLY, FYNNEI. Here the CDR3 DNA reads TGTGCCAGCAGAGCCAGGGTGGGGGGGTCCTACGAGCAGTACTTC. The encoded protein is CASRARVGGSYEQYF.

This rearrangement joins TRBV19 to TRBJ2-4, with D possibly TRBD1 on 7 matching bases. Germline V gives CDR1 LNHDA, CDR2 SQIVND (reference sequence). V was pared by 3 bases and J by 2 bases, with 11 bases between. CDR3 length equals 15 residues. CDR3 in DNA: TGTGCCAGTAGTATTCAGGGGGGAACCAAAAACATTCAGTACTTC. Translation gives CASSIQGGTKNIQYF.

This clone was observed a single time. The chain is built from TRBV5-1 and TRBJ1-6; 8 bases are shared with TRBD1. The CDR3 extends over 18 amino acids. Germline lookup yields CDR1 SGHRS and CDR2 YFSETQ. V shed 4 bases, J shed 0 bases, and the junction held 9 bases outside the gene matches. The CDR3: CASSAGQGKSSYNSPLHF. Here the CDR3 DNA reads TGCGCCAGCAGCGCCGGACAGGGCAAAAGCTCCTATAATTCACCCCTCCACTTT.

The J gene is TRBJ1-2, the V gene TRBV7-9; possible D gene TRBD1, 6 bases. CDR3 size: 14 residues. Deletions cut 2 bases from V and 4 bases from J, with 11 bases between. Per the germline V gene, CDR1 is SEHNR and CDR2 is FQNEAQ (reference sequence). The chain's CDR3 is CASSLQGSGYGYTF. The CDR3, as DNA: TGTGCCAGCAGCTTACAGGGGAGCGGCTATGGCTACACCTTC. The whole variable domain, remainder taken from reference TRBV7-9 and TRBJ1-2, is DTGVSQNPRHKITKRGQNVTFRCDPISEHNRLYWYRQTLGQGPEFLTYFQNEAQLEKSRLLSDRFSAERPKGSFSTLEIQRTEQGDSAMYLCASSLQGSGYGYTFGSGTRLTVV.

The V and J genes are TRBV4-2 and TRBJ2-7; a weak D match, TRBD1 (5 bases). CDR1 and CDR2 from the germline V gene are LGHNA and YNFKEQ. The CDR3 extends over 16 amino acids. V shed 1 base and J shed 2 bases, with 15 bases lying between them. The CDR3 loop is CASSQVQDGQPYEQYF. The CDR3 nucleotides are TGTGCCAGCAGCCAAGTTCAGGACGGACAACCCTACGAGCAGTACTTC.

The V gene is TRBV6-4, the J gene TRBJ1-2; no reliable D call. V was clipped by 0 bases and J by 0 bases, with 17 bases between them. The CDR3 totals 18 residues. Germline V gene data show CDR1 as MRHNA and CDR2 as SNTAGT. In nucleotides, the CDR3 is TGTGCCAGCAGTGACTCTGGCCCAGGAACCTACTCTAACTATGGCTACACCTTC. It is translated as CASSDSGPGTYSNYGYTF.

This chain joins TRBV4-1 and TRBJ2-7, with 13 nucleotides matching TRBD2. CDR1 is MGHRA and CDR2 is YSYEKL in the germline V gene. V shed 4 bases, J shed 2 bases, and the junction held 2 bases outside the gene matches. This CDR3 is 15 amino acids long. The CDR3 reads CASSPTSGRAYEQYF. In DNA, the CDR3 is TGCGCCAGCAGCCCAACTAGCGGGAGGGCCTACGAGCAGTACTTC.